This TCR beta chain is from a study of shared clonotypes between healthy human individuals. Study outcomes and limitations: It was expected that sequencing depth would affect clonotype sharing among donors. Relative to their counterparts shared across all four donors, non-shared clonotypes exhibited diminished generation probabilities.

This clone was counted once. No antigen is known for it. Sequencing was performed with immunoSEQ multiplex PCR; in TCRdb, only in-frame clones are kept and a portion is missing. The sample records millions of clones, roughly nine tenths being singletons. This CDR3 spans 14 amino acids. Trimming removed 0 bases at V and 3 bases at J, with 8 bases between. Per germline, CDR1 MNHNY and CDR2 SVGAGI (reference sequence). Sequencing used naive CD4+ T cells sorted from blood. Subset given: CD45RA+ positively selected. V and J are TRBV6-6 and TRBJ2-5, with no clear D. The sequence was collected from a young man in good health. The CDR3 is CASSYSAKKETQYF. DNA for the CDR3: TGTGCCAGCAGTTACTCAGCCAAAAAAGAGACCCAGTACTTC.